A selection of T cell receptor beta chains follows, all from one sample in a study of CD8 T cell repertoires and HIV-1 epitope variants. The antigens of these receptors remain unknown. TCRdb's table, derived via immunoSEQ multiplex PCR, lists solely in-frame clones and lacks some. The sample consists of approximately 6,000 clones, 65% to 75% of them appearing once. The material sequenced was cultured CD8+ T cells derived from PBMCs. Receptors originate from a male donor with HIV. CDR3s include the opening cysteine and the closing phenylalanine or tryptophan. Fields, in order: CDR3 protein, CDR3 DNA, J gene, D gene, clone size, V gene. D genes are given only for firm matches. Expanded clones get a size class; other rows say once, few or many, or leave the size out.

CDR3 protein: CASSLGQYLREQYF; CDR3 DNA: TGTGCCAGCAGCTTGGGACAGTACCTTCGTGAGCAGTACTTC; J gene: TRBJ2-7; D gene: TRBD1; clone size: few; V gene: TRBV7-9
CDR3 protein: CASSQRTGNYGYTF; CDR3 DNA: TGTGCCAGCAGCCAAAGGACAGGGAACTATGGCTACACCTTC; J gene: TRBJ1-2; D gene: TRBD1; clone size: -; V gene: TRBV7-2
CDR3 protein: CASTPDRLSNQPQHF; CDR3 DNA: TGTGCCAGTACCCCGGACAGGTTAAGCAATCAGCCCCAGCATTTT; J gene: TRBJ1-5; D gene: TRBD1; clone size: large; V gene: TRBV19
CDR3 protein: CASSSPGTRNEQFF; CDR3 DNA: TGTGCCAGCAGTTCCCCCGGGACTCGGAATGAGCAGTTCTTC; J gene: TRBJ2-1; D gene: -; clone size: -; V gene: TRBV6-5
CDR3 protein: CASSVAGTSSYEQYF; CDR3 DNA: TGTGCCAGCAGCGTAGCTGGGACTAGTTCCTACGAGCAGTACTTC; J gene: TRBJ2-7; D gene: TRBD2; clone size: few; V gene: TRBV9
CDR3 protein: CASSEGGGNTEAFF; CDR3 DNA: TGTGCCAGCAGTGAAGGTGGAGGTAACACTGAAGCTTTCTTT; J gene: TRBJ1-1; D gene: -; clone size: -; V gene: TRBV6-1
CDR3 protein: CASSPQLEYEQYF; CDR3 DNA: TGTGCCAGCAGTCCCCAACTAGAATACGAGCAGTACTTC; J gene: TRBJ2-7; D gene: -; clone size: once; V gene: TRBV6-5
CDR3 protein: CASSSDSTGELFF; CDR3 DNA: TGTGCCAGCAGCTCGGACAGCACCGGGGAGCTGTTTTTT; J gene: TRBJ2-2; D gene: -; clone size: few; V gene: TRBV6-6
CDR3 protein: CAISDGLARETQYF; CDR3 DNA: TGTGCCATCAGTGATGGACTAGCGAGGGAGACCCAGTACTTC; J gene: TRBJ2-5; D gene: TRBD2; clone size: -; V gene: TRBV10-3
CDR3 protein: CATKAPGNEQFF; CDR3 DNA: TGTGCCACCAAGGCCCCGGGCAATGAGCAGTTCTTC; J gene: TRBJ2-1; D gene: -; clone size: -; V gene: TRBV6-4
CDR3 protein: CASSVRGQGAITDTQYF; CDR3 DNA: TGTGCCAGCAGCGTCCGAGGACAGGGGGCGATCACAGATACGCAGTATTTT; J gene: TRBJ2-3; D gene: TRBD1; clone size: -; V gene: TRBV9
CDR3 protein: CASSESYDNEQFF; CDR3 DNA: TGCGCCAGCAGTGAGTCGTACGACAATGAGCAGTTCTTC; J gene: TRBJ2-1; D gene: -; clone size: -; V gene: TRBV10-1
CDR3 protein: CASTNTGELFF; CDR3 DNA: TGTGCCAGCACCAACACCGGGGAGCTGTTTTTT; J gene: TRBJ2-2; D gene: -; clone size: few; V gene: TRBV7-3
CDR3 protein: CASSSDREQYF; CDR3 DNA: TGTGCCAGCAGTTCGGACCGGGAGCAGTACTTC; J gene: TRBJ2-5; D gene: -; clone size: once; V gene: TRBV6-6
CDR3 protein: CASTSAGTNRIEQYF; CDR3 DNA: TGTGCCAGCACCTCTGCTGGGACAAACCGGATAGAGCAGTACTTC; J gene: TRBJ2-7; D gene: -; clone size: -; V gene: TRBV5-6
CDR3 protein: CASSQTGSENEQYF; CDR3 DNA: TGTGCCAGCAGCCAAACAGGGAGTGAGAACGAGCAGTACTTC; J gene: TRBJ2-7; D gene: -; clone size: -; V gene: TRBV4-2
CDR3 protein: CASSYGAQGEQYF; CDR3 DNA: TGTGCCAGCAGTTACGGGGCACAGGGCGAGCAGTACTTC; J gene: TRBJ2-7; D gene: -; clone size: -; V gene: TRBV6-5
CDR3 protein: CASSVSSGTVSYEQYF; CDR3 DNA: TGTGCCAGCAGTGTATCCTCCGGGACGGTGTCCTACGAGCAGTACTTC; J gene: TRBJ2-7; D gene: -; clone size: large; V gene: TRBV27
CDR3 protein: CASSGERAGTDTQYF; CDR3 DNA: TGTGCCAGCAGTGGGGAGAGGGCCGGGACAGATACGCAGTATTTT; J gene: TRBJ2-3; D gene: -; clone size: -; V gene: TRBV6-4
CDR3 protein: CASSLSQGIPTEAFF; CDR3 DNA: TGTGCCAGCAGTTTATCTCAGGGCATTCCCACTGAAGCTTTCTTT; J gene: TRBJ1-1; D gene: -; clone size: -; V gene: TRBV27
CDR3 protein: CASTPRQMSSYEQYF; CDR3 DNA: TGTGCCAGCACCCCGCGGCAGATGAGCTCCTACGAGCAGTACTTC; J gene: TRBJ2-7; D gene: -; clone size: -; V gene: TRBV28
CDR3 protein: CASKLGADNQPQHF; CDR3 DNA: TGTGCCAGTAAGTTGGGGGCCGACAATCAGCCCCAGCATTTT; J gene: TRBJ1-5; D gene: -; clone size: -; V gene: TRBV19
CDR3 protein: CASSSLGRSNEQFF; CDR3 DNA: TGTGCCAGCAGTTCCCTCGGCAGGTCCAATGAGCAGTTCTTC; J gene: TRBJ2-1; D gene: -; clone size: few; V gene: TRBV6-5
CDR3 protein: CASSNQGQDSINEKLFF; CDR3 DNA: TGTGCCAGCTCTAACCAGGGCCAGGATAGTATCAATGAAAAACTGTTTTTT; J gene: TRBJ1-4; D gene: -; clone size: -; V gene: TRBV18
CDR3 protein: CASSQVRDSYGYTF; CDR3 DNA: TGTGCCAGCAGCCAAGTGAGGGACAGCTATGGCTACACCTTC; J gene: TRBJ1-2; D gene: TRBD1; clone size: -; V gene: TRBV4-2
CDR3 protein: CATSRDLQGREETQYF; CDR3 DNA: TGTGCCACCAGCAGAGATCTACAGGGGAGGGAAGAGACCCAGTACTTC; J gene: TRBJ2-5; D gene: -; clone size: -; V gene: TRBV15